The 27 T cell receptor beta chains reported below all come from one sample, sequenced in a study of blood T cell repertoires in COVID-19 (dated by TCRdb to 2018 to 2020). Libraries were constructed by the immunoSEQ multiplex PCR assay. As stored in TCRdb, this immuneACCESS dataset retains in-frame rearrangements with V and J assigned. A fraction of the clones does not appear; measured against another copy, unresolved V genes explain less than half of the discrepancy, and the remainder lacks a known reason. Present in this sample are some 120,000 clones, approximately 82% of which were seen just once. Around 11% of the sample goes to the ten largest clones. Sequencing used peripheral blood. The receptors shown here come from a man in his 60s with acute or convalescent COVID-19.

The chain is built from TRBV2 and TRBJ2-7; a possible D gene is TRBD1 (6 bases). Germline CDR1 is SNHLY and CDR2 is FYNNEI. The ends were cut back, 5 bases at V and 0 bases at J, with 8 bases in the middle. The CDR3 sequence is 13 residues long. The CDR3 is CASSRDTSYEQYF. CDR3 coding DNA: TGTGCCAGCAGTCGGGACACCTCCTACGAGCAGTACTTC.

The chain joins TRBV5-4 to TRBJ2-3, with unresolved D. The V and J ends lost 4 bases and 2 bases respectively, with 14 bases between them. The CDR3 runs 15 residues. Germline V gives CDR1 SGHNT, CDR2 YYREEE (reference sequence). The CDR3 nucleotides are TGTGCCAGCAGCCCCCGTGATAGCACCACAGATACGCAGTATTTT. Its translation: CASSPRDSTTDTQYF.

This clone was recorded once. CDR3 sequence reads: CATRGRGNEQFF. In nucleotides, the CDR3 is TGTGCCACCAGAGGGAGGGGCAATGAGCAGTTCTTC. The chain carries TRBV24-1 and TRBJ2-1; 7 positions match TRBD2. The V segment lost 7 bases and the J segment 6 bases; nucleotides outside the gene matches: 2. Looked up from germline, CDR1 is KGHDR and CDR2 is SFDVKD. CDR3 length equals 12 residues.

This chain uses TRBV7-9 with TRBJ2-2; D is possibly TRBD1 (7 bases). Germline lookup yields CDR1 SEHNR and CDR2 FQNEAQ (reference sequence). The V end was cut by 3 bases, the J end by 4 bases, with 15 bases between. CDR3 size: 16 residues. CDR3 in amino acids: CASSFQGGAGTGELFF. For the CDR3, the DNA is TGTGCCAGCAGCTTTCAGGGGGGTGCAGGCACCGGGGAGCTGTTTTTT.

This chain joins TRBV5-1 and TRBJ2-5, with a weak D call TRBD1 (6 bases). Looked up from germline, CDR1 is SGHRS and CDR2 is YFSETQ. The length of the CDR3 is 15 residues. Trimming pared 0 bases from V and 3 bases from J, leaving 12 bases between. CDR3 loop: CASSLGGTPEETQYF. Here the CDR3 DNA reads TGCGCCAGCAGCTTGGGTGGGACACCCGAAGAGACCCAGTACTTC.

This chain links TRBV19 with TRBJ1-1, with TRBD1 identical over 8 bases. Unmatched junction bases numbered 8, after V lost 5 bases and J lost 0 bases. CDR1 and CDR2 (germline): LNHDA, SQIVND (reference sequence). The CDR3 spans 16 residues. CDR3 DNA sequence: TGTGCCAGTAGTGAGACAGGGGCGGCGATGAACACTGAAGCTTTCTTT. Its protein is CASSETGAAMNTEAFF. The whole variable domain, filled in from reference TRBV19 and TRBJ1-1, reads DGGITQSPKYLFRKEGQNVTLSCEQNLNHDAMYWYRQDPGQGLRLIYYSQIVNDFQKGDIAEGYSVSREKKESFPLTVTSAQKNPTAFYLCASSETGAAMNTEAFFGQGTRLTVV.

The chain combines TRBV7-3 with TRBJ2-3; 9 bases are shared with TRBD2. J gave up 6 bases and V 5 bases, and 12 bases lay outside the gene matches. Germline CDR1 SGHTA, CDR2 FQGTGA. The CDR3 totals 16 residues. Here the CDR3 reads CASSQRIAGVGDTQYF. The CDR3 DNA reads as TGTGCCAGCAGCCAGAGGATAGCGGGAGTGGGGGATACGCAGTATTTT.

The V call is TRBV5-4, the J call TRBJ2-3, with D hard to call. V was clipped by 0 bases and J by 2 bases, with 13 bases between them. Germline V gene data show CDR1 as SGHNT and CDR2 as YYREEE (reference sequence). This CDR3 is 16 amino acids long. DNA for the CDR3: TGTGCCAGCAGCTTGGAGCCGACTCCTTCCACAGATACGCAGTATTTT. Its protein is CASSLEPTPSTDTQYF.

This chain connects TRBV5-4 to TRBJ2-7, with 11 bases matching TRBD2. V lost 1 base and J lost 3; bases outside the gene matches: 9. The CDR3 covers 17 residues. In germline, CDR1 is SGHNT, CDR2 YYREEE (reference sequence). The CDR3 loop reads CASSLKGGTSGYYEQYF. The DNA of the CDR3 is TGTGCCAGCAGCTTGAAAGGCGGGACTAGCGGATACTACGAGCAGTACTTC. Using reference TRBV5-4 and TRBJ2-7 for the parts outside the CDR3, the full variable domain is ETGVTQSPTHLIKTRGQQVTLRCSSQSGHNTVSWYQQALGQGPQFIFQYYREEENGRGNFPPRFSGLQFPNYSSELNVNALELDDSALYLCASSLKGGTSGYYEQYFGPGTRLTVT.

With respect to this clone: The junction and the germline gene differ at one end; a read error may be behind it. The chain uses TRBV19 and TRBJ2-1; 8 bases agree with TRBD2. This CDR3 comprises 15 residues. The germline gives CDR1 LNHDA, CDR2 SQIVND (reference sequence). CDR3: CVSSIMASGYNEQFF. The CDR3 DNA is TGTGTCAGTAGTATCATGGCTAGCGGGTACAATGAGCAGTTCTTC.

The gene calls are TRBV7-9 and TRBJ2-2; TRBD2 might be the D (5 bases). Trimming pared 5 bases from V and 5 bases from J, leaving 15 bases between. The CDR3 spans 15 residues. Looked up from germline, CDR1 is SEHNR and CDR2 is FQNEAQ (reference sequence). CDR3 nucleotide sequence: TGTGCCAGCAGCCTTGAGGGCGCCCCGACCGGGGAGCTGTTTTTT. Its protein product is CASSLEGAPTGELFF.

J is TRBJ2-7 and V is TRBV10-2; perhaps TRBD1 as D (5 bases). The CDR3 is 13 residues long. Trimming removed 0 bases from V and 5 bases from J, with 8 bases in between. CDR1 and CDR2 (germline): WSHSY, SAAADI. CDR3 in amino acids: CASSESSRDEQYF. DNA for the CDR3: TGCGCCAGCAGTGAGTCAAGCAGGGACGAGCAGTACTTC.

Ten or more counts support this clone. The V and J genes are TRBV27 and TRBJ2-7, with TRBD1 matching over 8 bases. Trimming took 4 bases from V and 3 from J; bases not matched to a gene: 5. Per the germline V gene, CDR1 is MNHEY and CDR2 is SMNVEV (reference sequence). The CDR3 is 14 amino acids. As DNA, the CDR3 is TGTGCCAGCAGTTCAGGGGGCAGGCTCTACGAGCAGTACTTC. Translated: CASSSGGRLYEQYF.

This sequence joins TRBV4-1 and TRBJ2-1; TRBD2 matches at 7 bases. The CDR3 is 13 residues long. Germline values: CDR1 MGHRA, CDR2 YSYEKL. Germline trimming cut 6 bases from V and 5 bases from J; bases unmatched to any gene: 4. The DNA for the CDR3 is TGCGCCAGCAGGGAGCGGGACGACAATGAGCAGTTCTTC. As protein: CASRERDDNEQFF.

V is TRBV19 and J is TRBJ1-1; no reliable D call. The CDR3 spans 13 residues. Germline assignment: CDR1 LNHDA and CDR2 SQIVND (reference sequence). Trimming pared 0 bases from V and 6 bases from J, leaving 8 bases between. The CDR3 DNA is TGTGCCAGTAGTATAGATAGAGTCGCTGAAGCTTTCTTT. Encoded protein: CASSIDRVAEAFF.

The V gene is TRBV9, the J gene TRBJ1-4; weak D call: TRBD1 (6 bases). This CDR3 has 14 amino acids. V dropped 7 bases and J dropped 8 bases, with 18 bases sitting between them. Germline loops: CDR1 SGDLS, CDR2 YYNGEE. The DNA for the CDR3 is TGTGCCAGCGGACGACAGGTGGGCGAGGAAAAACTGTTTTTT. Encoded protein: CASGRQVGEEKLFF.

The chain employs TRBV24-1 and TRBJ2-2; maybe TRBD2 (6 bases). Trimming stripped 9 bases from V and 6 bases from J, with 16 bases between. The CDR3 length is 14 residues. Germline CDR1 KGHDR, CDR2 SFDVKD. This CDR3 reads CATDEGWGAGELFF. The CDR3 bases are TGTGCCACCGACGAAGGGTGGGGGGCCGGGGAGCTGTTTTTT.

This chain uses TRBV28 with TRBJ1-5; unclear D gene. Germline assignment: CDR1 MDHEN and CDR2 SYDVKM. With 8 bases removed from V and 4 bases from J, the gap between germline ends came to 21 bases. The CDR3 length is 16 residues. The CDR3 loop is CASGLFTGRLNQPQHF. In DNA, the CDR3 is TGTGCCAGCGGACTGTTCACTGGACGGCTTAATCAGCCCCAGCATTTT.

A few counts support this clone. The chain carries TRBV30 and TRBJ1-5; 7 bases map to TRBD1. V lost 3 bases, J lost 5 bases, and 4 bases stayed unmatched. Germline lookup yields CDR1 GTSNPN and CDR2 SVGIG (reference sequence). The CDR3 contains 13 residues. CDR3 nucleotides: TGTGCCTGGAGCCCCGACAGGGATCAGCCCCAGCATTTT. Translation: CAWSPDRDQPQHF. The whole variable domain, filled in from reference TRBV30 and TRBJ1-5, reads SQTIHQWPATLVQPVGSPLSLECTVEGTSNPNLYWYRQAAGRGLQLLFYSVGIGQISSEVPQNLSASRPQDRQFILSSKKLLLSDSGFYLCAWSPDRDQPQHFGDGTRLSIL.

V and J are TRBV29-1 and TRBJ2-1, with D maybe TRBD1 (6 bases). The V and J ends lost 3 bases and 6 bases respectively, with 15 bases between them. The germline CDR1 and CDR2 sequences are SQVTM and ANQGSEA. This CDR3 has 14 residues. CDR3 nucleotides: TGCAGCGTTGACAACAGGGTCCATGGCAATGAGCAGTTCTTC. Translation: CSVDNRVHGNEQFF.

CDR3 in amino acids: CASGQGTISPNYGYTF. CDR3 nucleotide sequence: TGTGCCAGTGGACAGGGGACCATATCTCCTAACTATGGCTACACCTTC. J is TRBJ1-2 and V is TRBV19; 9 bases fit TRBD1. CDR1 is LNHDA, CDR2 SQIVND, per germline (reference sequence). With V trimmed by 8 bases and J by 0 bases, 10 bases remained unmatched. The CDR3 length is 16 residues. Using reference TRBV19 and TRBJ1-2 for the parts outside the CDR3, the full variable domain is DGGITQSPKYLFRKEGQNVTLSCEQNLNHDAMYWYRQDPGQGLRLIYYSQIVNDFQKGDIAEGYSVSREKKESFPLTVTSAQKNPTAFYLCASGQGTISPNYGYTFGSGTRLTVV.

This clone was found once. The chain joins TRBV3-1 (or the pseudogene TRBV3-2) to TRBJ1-2, with D possibly matching TRBD1 (5 bases). The germline V gene encodes CDR1 LGHDT and CDR2 YNNKEL (reference sequence). There are 12 residues in the CDR3. V lost 4 bases and J 2 bases, leaving 5 bases between the germline ends. The CDR3 sequence is CASSPGNYGYTF. The CDR3 DNA follows: TGTGCCAGCAGCCCAGGGAACTATGGCTACACCTTC.

In DNA form, the CDR3 reads TGTGCCACCAGTGATTTCAAGGGGGCGTCCGGGGAGCTGTTTTTT. Translated, it gives CATSDFKGASGELFF. The V and J genes are TRBV24-1 and TRBJ2-2; 7 bases are shared with TRBD1. The CDR3 has 15 residues. CDR1 is KGHDR and CDR2 is SFDVKD in the germline V gene. Losses at the gene ends were 1 base for V and 6 bases for J; bases not matched to a gene: 4.

This clone was seen a single time. The chain has TRBV12-1 and TRBJ2-3; the D call of TRBD2 is as the table states it, not checked on the DNA. TRBV12-1 is labeled a pseudogene. This CDR3 is built from 16 residues. CDR3 region: CASSFDRGTPTDTQYF. Here the CDR3 DNA reads TGTGCCAGCAGCTTTGATCGGGGGACCCCCACAGATACGCAGTATTTT.

This chain joins TRBV19 and TRBJ2-7, with 8 bases lining up with TRBD1. Per the germline V gene, CDR1 is LNHDA and CDR2 is SQIVND (reference sequence). This CDR3 contains 16 residues. The ends lost 5 bases at V and 0 bases at J; junction bases unmatched: 9. CDR3 in DNA: TGTGCCAGTAGTCGCTCGGGACAGGCCTACTCCTACGAGCAGTACTTC. Its translation: CASSRSGQAYSYEQYF. Full variable domain (rest looked up from reference TRBV19 and TRBJ2-7): DGGITQSPKYLFRKEGQNVTLSCEQNLNHDAMYWYRQDPGQGLRLIYYSQIVNDFQKGDIAEGYSVSREKKESFPLTVTSAQKNPTAFYLCASSRSGQAYSYEQYFGPGTRLTVT.

As concerns this clone: The limits of the CDR3 on the DNA are not certain, so only TCRdb's listed CDR3 is given. CDR3 sequence: CASSSSVGDYGYTF. V and J are TRBV27 and TRBJ1-2; TRBD1 is taken as the D call from the table, unchecked against the DNA. The CDR3 adds up to 14 amino acids, both ends counted. Germline V gene lookup returns CDR1 MNHEY and CDR2 SMNVEV (reference sequence).

The rearrangement joins TRBV5-1 to TRBJ1-6; tentative D call: TRBD1 (5 bases). CDR3 length: 15 residues. The germline gives CDR1 SGHRS, CDR2 YFSETQ. Trimming removed 4 bases from V and 7 bases from J, with 15 bases in between. CDR3 DNA sequence: TGCGCCAGCAGCCCCGCAGGCAGGGCGAATTCACCCCTCCACTTT. It specifies CASSPAGRANSPLHF.